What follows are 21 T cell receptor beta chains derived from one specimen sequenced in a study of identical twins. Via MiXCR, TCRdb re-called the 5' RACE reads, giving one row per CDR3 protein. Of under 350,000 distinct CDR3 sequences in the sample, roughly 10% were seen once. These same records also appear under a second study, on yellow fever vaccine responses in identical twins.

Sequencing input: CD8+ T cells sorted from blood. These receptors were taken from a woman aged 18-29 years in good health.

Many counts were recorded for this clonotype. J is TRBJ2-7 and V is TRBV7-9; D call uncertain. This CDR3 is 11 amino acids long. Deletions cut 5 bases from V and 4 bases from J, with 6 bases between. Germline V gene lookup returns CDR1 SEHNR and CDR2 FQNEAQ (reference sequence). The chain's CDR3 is CASSPLYEQYF. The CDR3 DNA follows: TGTGCCAGCAGCCCCCTTTACGAGCAGTACTTC.

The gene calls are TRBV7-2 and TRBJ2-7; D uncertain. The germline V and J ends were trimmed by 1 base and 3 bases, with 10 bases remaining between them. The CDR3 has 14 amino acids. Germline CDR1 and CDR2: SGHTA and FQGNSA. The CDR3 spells CASSLEWGGYEQYF. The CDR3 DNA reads TGTGCCAGCAGCTTAGAATGGGGTGGCTACGAGCAGTACTTC.

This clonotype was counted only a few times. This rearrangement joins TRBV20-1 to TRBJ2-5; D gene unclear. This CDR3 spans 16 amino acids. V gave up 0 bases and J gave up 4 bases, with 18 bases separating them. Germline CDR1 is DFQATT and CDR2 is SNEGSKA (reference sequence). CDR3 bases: TGCAGTGCTAGAGATCAAGCAACCGTGACTTTAGAGACCCAGTACTTC. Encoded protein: CSARDQATVTLETQYF.

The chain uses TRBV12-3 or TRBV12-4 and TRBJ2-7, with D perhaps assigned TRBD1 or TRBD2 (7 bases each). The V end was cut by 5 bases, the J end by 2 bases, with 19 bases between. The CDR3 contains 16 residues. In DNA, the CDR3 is TGTGCCAGCAGTCCCGACAGGGCGCGGGGGACCTACGAGCAGTACTTC. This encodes CASSPDRARGTYEQYF.

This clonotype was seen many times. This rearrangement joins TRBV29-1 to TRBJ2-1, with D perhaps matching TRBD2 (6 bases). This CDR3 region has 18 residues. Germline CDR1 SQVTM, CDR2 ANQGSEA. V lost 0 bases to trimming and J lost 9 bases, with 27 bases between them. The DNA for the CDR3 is TGCAGCGTTGAAGATCGGATCGTAGCAAGGGGACTCGAGGCTGAGCAGTTCTTC. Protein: CSVEDRIVARGLEAEQFF.

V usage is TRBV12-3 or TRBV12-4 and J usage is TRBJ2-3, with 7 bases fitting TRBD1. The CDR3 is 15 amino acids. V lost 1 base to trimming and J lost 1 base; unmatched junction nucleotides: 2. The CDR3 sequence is CASSLEGAGTDTQYF. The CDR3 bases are TGTGCCAGCAGTTTAGAGGGGGCAGGCACAGATACGCAGTATTTT.

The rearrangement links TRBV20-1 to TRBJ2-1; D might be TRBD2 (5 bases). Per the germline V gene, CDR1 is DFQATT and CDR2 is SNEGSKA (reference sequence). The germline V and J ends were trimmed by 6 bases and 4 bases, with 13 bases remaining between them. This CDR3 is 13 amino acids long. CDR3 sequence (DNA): TGCAGTGCGGGGATTGGGAGTTACAATGAGCAGTTCTTC. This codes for CSAGIGSYNEQFF.

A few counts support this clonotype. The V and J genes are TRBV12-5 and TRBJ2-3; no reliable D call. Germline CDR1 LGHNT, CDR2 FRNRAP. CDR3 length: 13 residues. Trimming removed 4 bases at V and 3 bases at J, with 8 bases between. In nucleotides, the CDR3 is TGTGCTAGTGGTTCCCCCTCAACAGATACGCAGTATTTT. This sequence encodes CASGSPSTDTQYF.

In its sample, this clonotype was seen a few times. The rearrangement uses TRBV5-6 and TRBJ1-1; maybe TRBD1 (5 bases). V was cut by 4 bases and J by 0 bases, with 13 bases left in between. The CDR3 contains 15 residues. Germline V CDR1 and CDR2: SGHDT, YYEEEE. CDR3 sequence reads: CASSLTPGLNTEAFF. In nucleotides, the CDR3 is TGTGCCAGCAGCCTCACCCCGGGACTGAACACTGAAGCTTTCTTT.

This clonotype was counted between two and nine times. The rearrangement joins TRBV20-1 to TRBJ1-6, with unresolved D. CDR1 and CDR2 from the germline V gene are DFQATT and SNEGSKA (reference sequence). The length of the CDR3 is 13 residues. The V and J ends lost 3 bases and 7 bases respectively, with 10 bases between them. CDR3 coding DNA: TGCAGTGCTAGTAGGGCAGAGAATTCACCCCTCCACTTT. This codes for CSASRAENSPLHF.

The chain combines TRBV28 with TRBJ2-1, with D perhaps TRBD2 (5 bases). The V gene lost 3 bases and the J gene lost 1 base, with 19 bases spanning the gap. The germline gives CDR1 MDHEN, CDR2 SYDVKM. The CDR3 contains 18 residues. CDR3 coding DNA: TGTGCCAGCAGTTTGCTTGCGGAGAATGAGGGTTCCTACAATGAGCAGTTCTTC. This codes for CASSLLAENEGSYNEQFF.

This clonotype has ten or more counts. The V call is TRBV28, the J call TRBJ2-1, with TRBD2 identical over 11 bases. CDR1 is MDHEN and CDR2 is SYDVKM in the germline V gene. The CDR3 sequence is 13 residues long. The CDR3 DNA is TGTGGGGCTAGCGGGGGGACCTACAATGAGCAGTTCTTC. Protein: CGASGGTYNEQFF.

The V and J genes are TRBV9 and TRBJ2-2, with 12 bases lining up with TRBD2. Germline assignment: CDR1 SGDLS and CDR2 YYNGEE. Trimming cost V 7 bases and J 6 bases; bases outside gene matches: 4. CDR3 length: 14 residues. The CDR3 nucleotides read TGTGCCAGCGAATCTAGCGGGGGGGCCGGGGAGCTGTTTTTT. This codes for CASESSGGAGELFF. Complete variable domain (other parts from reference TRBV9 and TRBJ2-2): DSGVTQTPKHLITATGQRVTLRCSPRSGDLSVYWYQQSLDQGLQFLIQYYNGEERAKGNILERFSAQQFPDLHSELNLSSLELGDSALYFCASESSGGAGELFFGEGSRLTVL.

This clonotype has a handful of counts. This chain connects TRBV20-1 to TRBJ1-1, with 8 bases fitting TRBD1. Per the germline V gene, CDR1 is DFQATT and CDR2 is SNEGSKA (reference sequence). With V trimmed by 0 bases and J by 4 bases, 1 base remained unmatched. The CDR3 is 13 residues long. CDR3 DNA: TGCAGTGCTAGAGACACAGGGGGCACTGAAGCTTTCTTT. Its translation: CSARDTGGTEAFF.

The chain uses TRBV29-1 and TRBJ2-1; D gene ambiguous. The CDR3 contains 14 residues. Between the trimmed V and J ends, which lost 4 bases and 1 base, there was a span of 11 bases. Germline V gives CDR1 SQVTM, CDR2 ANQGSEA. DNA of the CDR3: TGCAGCGTTGTGCCTTGGGGTTCCTACAATGAGCAGTTCTTC. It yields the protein CSVVPWGSYNEQFF.

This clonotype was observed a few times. For the CDR3, the DNA is TGTGCCAGCAGCTTAGCGGGGGGACAGGGCTACAATGAGCAGTTCTTC. Translated, it gives CASSLAGGQGYNEQFF. V and J are TRBV7-9 and TRBJ2-1, with 9 bases that match TRBD1. Trimming at V came to 0 bases and at J to 3 bases, leaving 3 bases not matched to a gene. The germline V gene encodes CDR1 SEHNR and CDR2 FQNEAQ (reference sequence). The CDR3 totals 16 residues.

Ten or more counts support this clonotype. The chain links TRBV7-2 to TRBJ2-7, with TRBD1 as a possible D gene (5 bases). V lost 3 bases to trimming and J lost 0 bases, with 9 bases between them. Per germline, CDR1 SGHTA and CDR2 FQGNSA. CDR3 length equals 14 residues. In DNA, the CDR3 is TGTGCCAGCAGCTTTGGGGCCCACTCCTACGAGCAGTACTTC. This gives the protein CASSFGAHSYEQYF.

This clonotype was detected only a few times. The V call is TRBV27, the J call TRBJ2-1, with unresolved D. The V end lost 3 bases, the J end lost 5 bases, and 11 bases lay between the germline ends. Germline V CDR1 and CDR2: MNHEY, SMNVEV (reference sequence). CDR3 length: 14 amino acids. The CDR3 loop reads CASSLSPVNNEQFF. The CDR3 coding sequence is TGTGCCAGCAGTTTGTCCCCGGTCAACAATGAGCAGTTCTTC.

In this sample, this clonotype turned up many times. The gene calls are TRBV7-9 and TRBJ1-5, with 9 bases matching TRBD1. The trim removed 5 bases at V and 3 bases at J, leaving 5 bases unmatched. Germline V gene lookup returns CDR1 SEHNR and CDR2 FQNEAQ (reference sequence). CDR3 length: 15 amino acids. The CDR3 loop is CASSPGTGINQPQHF. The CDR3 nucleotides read TGTGCCAGCAGCCCCGGGACAGGGATCAATCAGCCCCAGCATTTT. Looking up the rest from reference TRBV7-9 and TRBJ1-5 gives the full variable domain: DTGVSQNPRHKITKRGQNVTFRCDPISEHNRLYWYRQTLGQGPEFLTYFQNEAQLEKSRLLSDRFSAERPKGSFSTLEIQRTEQGDSAMYLCASSPGTGINQPQHFGDGTRLSIL.

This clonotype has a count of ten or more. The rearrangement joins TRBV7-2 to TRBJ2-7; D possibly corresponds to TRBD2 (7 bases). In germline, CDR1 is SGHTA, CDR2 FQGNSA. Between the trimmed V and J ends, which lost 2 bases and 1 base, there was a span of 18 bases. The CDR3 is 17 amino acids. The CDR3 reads CASSLSWGGLISYEQYF. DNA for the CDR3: TGTGCCAGCAGCTTATCTTGGGGGGGGCTTATATCCTACGAGCAGTACTTC. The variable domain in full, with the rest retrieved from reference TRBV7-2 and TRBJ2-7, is GAGVSQSPSNKVTEKGKDVELRCDPISGHTALYWYRQSLGQGLEFLIYFQGNSAPDKSGLPSDRFSAERTGGSVSTLTIQRTQQEDSAVYLCASSLSWGGLISYEQYFGPGTRLTVT.

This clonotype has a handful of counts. The CDR3 DNA reads TGCGCCAGCAGCCAAACCAAAAATGGACTTAGCGGGAAAGACAATGAGCAGTTCTTC. Amino acids: CASSQTKNGLSGKDNEQFF. The rearrangement uses TRBV4-3 and TRBJ2-1; 8 nucleotides align to TRBD2. This CDR3 contains 19 residues. CDR1 is LGHNA, CDR2 YSLEER, per germline. V was clipped by 2 bases and J by 5 bases; unmatched bases: 17.